The clone carrying this T cell receptor (beta chain) was observed many times. The antigen remains undetermined. This CDR3 contains 15 residues. Germline V gene lookup returns CDR1 SNHLY and CDR2 FYNNEI. V was pared by 3 bases and J by 4 bases, with 14 bases between. This record comes from a study of T cells after yellow fever vaccination. Study conclusions and caveats: Clones from primary vaccination mostly reappeared after the booster (about 97% CD4, 88% CD8). It was the secondary response that reached its peak faster, day 5 versus 15, but it was weaker. Abundant bulk-derived clonotypes could contaminate FACS-sorted repertoires.

TCRdb re-called the 5' RACE reads with MiXCR, one entry per CDR3 protein. The table includes 110,000 to 150,000 distinct CDR3 sequences, under 7% detected once. This receptor was obtained from a man aged 25-45 years who received the YFV17D yellow fever vaccine. This sample comprised CD4+ T cells sorted from PBMCs, obtained 10 days after the yellow fever booster vaccination. V and J are TRBV2 and TRBJ2-3; maybe TRBD2 (5 bases). CDR3 amino acids: CASSEERRKSDTQYF. As DNA, the CDR3 is TGTGCCAGCAGTGAGGAGAGGAGGAAGTCAGATACGCAGTATTTT. Full variable domain (remainder filled in from reference TRBV2 and TRBJ2-3): EPEVTQTPSHQVTQMGQEVILRCVPISNHLYFYWYRQILGQKVEFLVSFYNNEISEKSEIFDDQFSVERPDGSNFTLKIRSTKLEDSAMYFCASSEERRKSDTQYFGPGTRLTVL.